This TCR beta chain is drawn from a study of cytomegalovirus exposure and HLA in healthy donors. Germline values: CDR1 SEHNR, CDR2 FQNEAQ (reference sequence). The CDR3 is made up of 16 amino acids. V dropped 1 base and J dropped 5; count of bases not matched to a gene: 8. PCR amplification relied on 60 Vbeta primers (plus 13 Jbeta primers). Libraries were prepared by immunoSEQ multiplex PCR; TCRdb keeps only in-frame clonotypes and omits some of them. This sample has approximately 170,000 clones, with about 76% found just once. This clone has only a few counts. The chain couples TRBV7-9 to TRBJ2-3; 8 bases map to TRBD2. Sequencing was performed on PBMCs. The receptor comes from a woman aged 40 to 50 in good health and CMV-seropositive. CDR3: CASSLGYGGGRDTQYF. The CDR3 bases are TGTGCCAGCAGCTTAGGCTACGGGGGGGGGAGAGATACGCAGTATTTT.